The clone carrying this T cell receptor beta chain was counted ten times or more. Its target is unknown. This specimen comes from a study of T cells in Graves' hyperthyroidism and ophthalmopathy. Whole-study findings and limits: Among clonotypes expanded in thyroid above 0.001, most were also found in blood.

Uncontrolled infection, other autoimmune disease, pregnancy or lactation disqualified patients from enrolment. Germline values: CDR1 DFQATT, CDR2 SNEGSKA (reference sequence). This CDR3 comprises 12 residues. V was shortened by 3 bases and J by 7 bases, with 10 bases between the two germline ends. There were TCR beta CDR3 regions amplified from RNA transcripts. First-round RT-PCR of the TCR CDR3 relied on the HTBI primer set. Using its own MiXCR run on the multiplex PCR reads, TCRdb lists one record per CDR3 protein. This sample yields 300,000 to 400,000 distinct CDR3 sequences, of which around 20% are seen a single time; around half belongs to the top ten.

The receptor was isolated from a woman aged 50 to 60 with Graves' hyperthyroidism. V usage is TRBV20-1 and J usage is TRBJ2-1; D not resolved. Sequenced: blood. CDR3 in amino acids: CSARGMANEQFF. The CDR3, as DNA: TGCAGTGCTAGGGGAATGGCTAATGAGCAGTTCTTC.